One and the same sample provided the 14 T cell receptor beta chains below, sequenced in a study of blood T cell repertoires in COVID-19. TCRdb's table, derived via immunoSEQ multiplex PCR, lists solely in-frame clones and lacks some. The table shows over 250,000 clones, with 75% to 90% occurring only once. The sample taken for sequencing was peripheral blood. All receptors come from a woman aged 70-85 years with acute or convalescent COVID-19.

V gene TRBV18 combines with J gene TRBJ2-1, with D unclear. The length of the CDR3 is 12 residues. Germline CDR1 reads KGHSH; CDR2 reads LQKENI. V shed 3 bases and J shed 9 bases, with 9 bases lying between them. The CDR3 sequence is CASSPSSGEQFF. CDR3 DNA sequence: TGTGCCAGCTCACCTTCGTCGGGTGAGCAGTTCTTC.

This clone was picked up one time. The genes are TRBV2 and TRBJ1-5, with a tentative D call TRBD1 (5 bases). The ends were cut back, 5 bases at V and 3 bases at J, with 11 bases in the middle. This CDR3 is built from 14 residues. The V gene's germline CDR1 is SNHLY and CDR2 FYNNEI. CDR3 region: CASSQGLNNQPQHF. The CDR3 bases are TGTGCCAGCAGTCAGGGCCTTAACAATCAGCCCCAGCATTTT.

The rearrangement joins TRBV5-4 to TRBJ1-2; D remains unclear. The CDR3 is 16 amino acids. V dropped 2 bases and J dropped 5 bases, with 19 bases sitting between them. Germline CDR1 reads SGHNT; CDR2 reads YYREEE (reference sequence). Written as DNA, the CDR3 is TGTGCCAGCAGCTTAAGTAGTTCGAGGGTATGGTATGGCTACACCTTC. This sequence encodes CASSLSSSRVWYGYTF.

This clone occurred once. CDR3 coding DNA: TGTGCCAGCAGCCCTCGTAGAGGATCGAACATTCAGTACTTC. Translation: CASSPRRGSNIQYF. The chain carries TRBV11-2 and TRBJ2-4, with D unresolved. Germline CDR1 SGHAT, CDR2 FQNNGV. The CDR3 is 14 residues long. Between the trimmed V and J ends, which lost 5 bases and 7 bases, there was a span of 15 bases.

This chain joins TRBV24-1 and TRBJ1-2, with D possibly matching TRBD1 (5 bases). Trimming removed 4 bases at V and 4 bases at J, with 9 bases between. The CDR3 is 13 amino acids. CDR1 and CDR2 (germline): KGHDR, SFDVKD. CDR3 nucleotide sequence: TGTGCCACCAGTGACGGGGGACTCTATGGCTACACCTTC. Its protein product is CATSDGGLYGYTF.

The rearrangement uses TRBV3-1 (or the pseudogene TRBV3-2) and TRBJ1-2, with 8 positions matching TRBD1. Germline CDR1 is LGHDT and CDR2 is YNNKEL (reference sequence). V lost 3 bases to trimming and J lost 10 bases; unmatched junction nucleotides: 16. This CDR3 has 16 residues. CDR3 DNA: TGTGCCAGCAGCCAGGCCCTTCTGGACAGGGCCATATACTACACCTTC. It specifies CASSQALLDRAIYYTF.

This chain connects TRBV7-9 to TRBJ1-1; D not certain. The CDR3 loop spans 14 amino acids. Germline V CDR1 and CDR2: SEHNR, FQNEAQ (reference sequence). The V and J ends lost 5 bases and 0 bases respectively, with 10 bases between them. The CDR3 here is CASSVGRVNTEAFF. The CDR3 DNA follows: TGTGCCAGCAGCGTAGGACGGGTGAACACTGAAGCTTTCTTT.

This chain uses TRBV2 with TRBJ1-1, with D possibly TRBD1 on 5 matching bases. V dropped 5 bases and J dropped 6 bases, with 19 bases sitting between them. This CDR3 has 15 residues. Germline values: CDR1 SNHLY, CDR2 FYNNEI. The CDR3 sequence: CASSPIGGGGAEAFF. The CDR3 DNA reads TGTGCCAGCAGTCCTATTGGGGGAGGCGGCGCTGAAGCTTTCTTT.

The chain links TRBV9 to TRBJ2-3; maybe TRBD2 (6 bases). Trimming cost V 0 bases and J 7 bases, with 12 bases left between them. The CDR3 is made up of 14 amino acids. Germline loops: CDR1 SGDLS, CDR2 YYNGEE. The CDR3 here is CASSVDGGPNTQYF. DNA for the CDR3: TGTGCCAGCAGCGTAGACGGGGGTCCAAATACGCAGTATTTT.

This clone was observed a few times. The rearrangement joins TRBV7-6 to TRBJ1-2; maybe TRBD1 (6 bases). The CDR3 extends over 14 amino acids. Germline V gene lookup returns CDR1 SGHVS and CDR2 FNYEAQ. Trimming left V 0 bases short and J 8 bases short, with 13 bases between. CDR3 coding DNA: TGTGCCAGCAGCTTAGCAATGGCAGGGGCAGGCTACACCTTC. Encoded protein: CASSLAMAGAGYTF.

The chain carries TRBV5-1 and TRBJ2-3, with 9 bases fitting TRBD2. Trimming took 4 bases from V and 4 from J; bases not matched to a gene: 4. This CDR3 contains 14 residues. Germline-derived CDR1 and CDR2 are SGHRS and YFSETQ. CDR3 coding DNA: TGCGCCAGCAGCCCCTTAGCGGGGGCAGATACGCAGTATTTT. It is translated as CASSPLAGADTQYF.

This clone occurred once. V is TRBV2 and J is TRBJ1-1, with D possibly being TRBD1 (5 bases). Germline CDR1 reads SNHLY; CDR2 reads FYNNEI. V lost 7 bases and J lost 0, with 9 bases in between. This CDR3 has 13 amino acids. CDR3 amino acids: CASKTAMNTEAFF. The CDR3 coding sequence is TGTGCCAGCAAGACAGCGATGAACACTGAAGCTTTCTTT.

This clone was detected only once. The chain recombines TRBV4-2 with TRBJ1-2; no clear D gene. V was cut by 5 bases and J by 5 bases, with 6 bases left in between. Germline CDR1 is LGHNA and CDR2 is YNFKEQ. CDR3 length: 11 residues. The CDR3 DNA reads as TGTGCCAGCAGCGGCTTTTATGGCTACACCTTC. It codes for CASSGFYGYTF.

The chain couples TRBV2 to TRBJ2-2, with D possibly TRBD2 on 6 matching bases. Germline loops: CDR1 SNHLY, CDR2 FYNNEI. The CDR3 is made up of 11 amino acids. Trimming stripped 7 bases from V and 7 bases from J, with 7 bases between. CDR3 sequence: CASTRGGELFF. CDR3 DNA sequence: TGTGCCAGCACGCGGGGCGGGGAGCTGTTTTTT.